Shown below are 17 T cell receptor beta chains from a single sample sequenced in a study of shared clonotypes between healthy human individuals. Some clones are missing from TCRdb's copy, which holds only in-frame ones; the method was immunoSEQ multiplex PCR. The repertoire consists of over a million clones, with under 99% occurring once and the leading ten covering about 0.4%. Material: naive CD4+ T cells sorted from blood. Specified subset: CD45RA+ positively selected. These receptors were taken from a man aged 30 to 45 in good health.

The rearrangement links TRBV11-2 to TRBJ2-7; perhaps TRBD1 as D (6 bases). Between the trimmed V and J ends, which lost 3 bases and 4 bases, there was a span of 13 bases. The CDR3 totals 14 residues. Looked up from germline, CDR1 is SGHAT and CDR2 is FQNNGV. The CDR3 nucleotides read TGTGCCAGCAGCTTTCAACTGGGGGCGTACGAGCAGTACTTC. The encoded protein is CASSFQLGAYEQYF.

The chain carries TRBV19 and TRBJ2-5; 9 positions agree with TRBD1. The ends lost 9 bases at V and 4 bases at J; junction bases unmatched: 9. This CDR3 is built from 14 residues. Germline V gene sequence: CDR1 LNHDA, CDR2 SQIVND (reference sequence). This chain's CDR3 is CASARDRDVETQYF. The DNA of the CDR3 is TGTGCCAGCGCCCGGGACAGGGATGTAGAGACCCAGTACTTC. The full variable domain, rest sourced from reference TRBV19 and TRBJ2-5, is DGGITQSPKYLFRKEGQNVTLSCEQNLNHDAMYWYRQDPGQGLRLIYYSQIVNDFQKGDIAEGYSVSREKKESFPLTVTSAQKNPTAFYLCASARDRDVETQYFGPGTRLLVL.

This chain connects TRBV28 to TRBJ2-7, with 11 bases identical to TRBD2. Germline assignment: CDR1 MDHEN and CDR2 SYDVKM. The CDR3 loop spans 14 amino acids. V lost 7 bases, J lost 6 bases, and 8 bases stayed unmatched. The CDR3 DNA reads TGTGCCAGCAAACTAGCGGGAGCTGTGGGCGAGCAGTACTTC. This codes for CASKLAGAVGEQYF.

V usage is TRBV7-3 and J usage is TRBJ2-7, with D uncertain. The CDR3 covers 14 residues. Trimming pared 5 bases from V and 1 base from J, leaving 12 bases between. CDR1 is SGHTA, CDR2 FQGTGA, per germline. CDR3 region: CASSPEPASYEQYF. Written as DNA, the CDR3 is TGTGCCAGCAGCCCCGAACCCGCTTCCTACGAGCAGTACTTC.

The J gene is TRBJ2-2, the V gene TRBV28, with D unresolved. With 7 bases removed from V and 6 bases from J, the gap between germline ends came to 18 bases. The CDR3 is made up of 15 amino acids. The germline gives CDR1 MDHEN, CDR2 SYDVKM. The CDR3 DNA reads as TGTGCCAGCAATAACCCACCCTTTGGTCCCGGGGAGCTGTTTTTT. This encodes CASNNPPFGPGELFF.

The V and J genes are TRBV4-3 and TRBJ2-1; 12 bases match TRBD2. Trimming took 5 bases from V and 8 from J; bases not matched to a gene: 10. Germline V gives CDR1 LGHNA, CDR2 YSLEER. The CDR3 consists of 16 residues. CDR3 region: CASSFFPSSGRDEQFF. Here the CDR3 DNA reads TGCGCCAGCAGCTTTTTCCCGTCTAGCGGGAGGGATGAGCAGTTCTTC.

This clone was observed once. V usage is TRBV19 and J usage is TRBJ2-7; 10 nucleotides line up with TRBD2. The CDR3 consists of 16 residues. The junction had 5 bases not matched to a gene; V was cut back by 3 bases and J by 0 bases. Germline assignment: CDR1 LNHDA and CDR2 SQIVND (reference sequence). The CDR3 nucleotides read TGTGCCAGTAGTATGGGAGCGGGAGGGCCCTCCTACGAGCAGTACTTC. Its translation: CASSMGAGGPSYEQYF.

V gene TRBV21-1 combines with J gene TRBJ2-1; the D segment call TRBD2 is taken from the table without a DNA check. TRBV21-1 is deemed a pseudogene. This CDR3 is built from 15 residues. CDR3 DNA: TGTGCCACAGGACTAGCGGCGATAAAATACAATGAGCAGTTCTTC. Its translation: CATGLAAIKYNEQFF.

The chain combines TRBV19 with TRBJ2-2; D is ambiguous. Germline V gene sequence: CDR1 LNHDA, CDR2 SQIVND (reference sequence). V lost 5 bases to trimming and J lost 6 bases, with 13 bases between them. The CDR3 has 14 residues. The CDR3 bases are TGTGCCAGTAGTCCACGCCCCTCCGCCGGGGAGCTGTTTTTT. This encodes CASSPRPSAGELFF.

The J gene is TRBJ1-4, the V gene TRBV28, with D perhaps matching TRBD1 (6 bases). Germline lookup yields CDR1 MDHEN and CDR2 SYDVKM. There are 12 residues in the CDR3. Trimming took off 9 bases at V and 8 bases at J, with 13 bases between the two ends. The CDR3 region has the DNA TGTGCCAGTCAGAGGGGGAACGAAAAACTGTTTTTT. Translation gives CASQRGNEKLFF.

The chain recombines TRBV28 with TRBJ1-5, with D possibly TRBD1 on 5 matching bases. The V end was cut by 2 bases, the J end by 6 bases, with 14 bases between. CDR3 length equals 15 residues. Germline V gene sequence: CDR1 MDHEN, CDR2 SYDVKM. The CDR3 loop reads CASSLRQGGSQPQHF. For the CDR3, the DNA is TGTGCCAGCAGTTTACGTCAGGGAGGAAGTCAGCCCCAGCATTTT.

The chain combines TRBV11-2 with TRBJ2-3; TRBD1 might be the D (6 bases). The germline gives CDR1 SGHAT, CDR2 FQNNGV. V was clipped by 5 bases and J by 4 bases, with 13 bases between them. The CDR3 is made up of 14 amino acids. CDR3 loop: CASSVRQVSDTQYF. CDR3 nucleotide sequence: TGTGCCAGCAGCGTAAGACAGGTTTCAGATACGCAGTATTTT.

The rearrangement joins TRBV28 to TRBJ2-2; 10 nucleotides line up with TRBD2. CDR1 MDHEN and CDR2 SYDVKM come from the germline V gene. Trimming at V came to 5 bases and at J to 3 bases, leaving 6 bases not matched to a gene. The CDR3 sequence is 16 residues long. The DNA for the CDR3 is TGTGCCAGCAGTGACCCTAGCGGGAGTTACACCGGGGAGCTGTTTTTT. Protein product: CASSDPSGSYTGELFF. The whole variable domain, filled in from reference TRBV28 and TRBJ2-2, reads DVKVTQSSRYLVKRTGEKVFLECVQDMDHENMFWYRQDPGLGLRLIYFSYDVKMKEKGDIPEGYSVSREKKERFSLILESASTNQTSMYLCASSDPSGSYTGELFFGEGSRLTVL.

The rearrangement uses TRBV29-1 and TRBJ2-4, with TRBD2 matching over 9 bases. V trimming: 6 bases; J trimming: 4 bases; junction bases outside the gene matches: 7. The CDR3 covers 14 residues. Germline V gene sequence: CDR1 SQVTM, CDR2 ANQGSEA. Here the CDR3 reads CSVSRLAGKNIQYF. CDR3 in DNA: TGCAGCGTCTCGAGGCTAGCGGGAAAAAACATTCAGTACTTC.

The rearrangement links TRBV6-5 to TRBJ1-1; a weak D match, TRBD1 (5 bases). The CDR3 has 15 residues. Germline lookup yields CDR1 MNHEY and CDR2 SVGAGI. V was shortened by 8 bases and J by 8 bases, with 24 bases between the two germline ends. The CDR3 coding sequence is TGTGCCAGCCGTGTGGGGCTAGGATATGGGAGCGAAGCTTTCTTT. As protein: CASRVGLGYGSEAFF.

The chain employs TRBV9 and TRBJ2-5, with 8 bases that match TRBD1. V lost 0 bases to trimming and J lost 2 bases; unmatched junction nucleotides: 9. The germline gives CDR1 SGDLS, CDR2 YYNGEE. This CDR3 is 17 amino acids long. The CDR3, as DNA: TGTGCCAGCAGCGTAGCCGGAACGACAGGGGTTCAAGAGACCCAGTACTTC. Residues: CASSVAGTTGVQETQYF.

The V and J genes are TRBV5-1 and TRBJ2-7; no definite D call. Trimming took 0 bases from V and 0 from J, leaving 7 bases between them. This CDR3 comprises 14 residues. Germline V lookup: CDR1 SGHRS, CDR2 YFSETQ. The chain's CDR3 is CASSLDGDSYEQYF. For the CDR3, the DNA is TGCGCCAGCAGCTTGGATGGGGACTCCTACGAGCAGTACTTC.